Each of the 22 T cell receptor beta chains below was sequenced from the same sample in a study of T-cell reconstitution after alpha-beta-depleted transplantation in children. During its preparation, the TCRbeta library received unique molecular identifiers. A single record per CDR3 protein comes from TCRdb applying MiXCR to the PCR reads. Of more than 400,000 distinct CDR3 sequences detected, 43% appear once; the ten largest clones hold about 30%. This specimen was PBMCs, taken before TCRalphabeta/CD19-depleted stem cell transplant. Every receptor here comes from a girl aged 2 to 9 with aplastic anemia, due to receive a stem cell transplant.

This clonotype was observed many times. The chain is built from TRBV5-1 and TRBJ1-1, with D hard to call. With 4 bases removed from V and 3 bases from J, the gap between germline ends came to 13 bases. The CDR3 sequence is 14 residues long. CDR1 is SGHRS, CDR2 YFSETQ, per germline. The CDR3 DNA follows: TGCGCCAGCAGCCTGACCTCCAGTTACACTGAAGCTTTCTTT. It yields the protein CASSLTSSYTEAFF.

In its sample, this clonotype was seen many times. The chain carries TRBV19 and TRBJ2-1, with 8 bases matching TRBD2. The CDR3 length is 15 residues. V dropped 2 bases and J dropped 5; count of bases not matched to a gene: 5. Germline V gene sequence: CDR1 LNHDA, CDR2 SQIVND (reference sequence). CDR3 in DNA: TGTGCCAGTAGTATACTACTAGCGGATCACAATGAGCAGTTCTTC. Translated: CASSILLADHNEQFF.

This clonotype was observed at least ten times. In DNA, the CDR3 is TGCAGTGCTCCCCCCGGGACAGCGGGCGAGCAGTACTTC. Residues: CSAPPGTAGEQYF. This chain connects TRBV20-1 to TRBJ2-7; weak D call: TRBD1 (7 bases). Germline V lookup: CDR1 DFQATT, CDR2 SNEGSKA (reference sequence). V gave up 5 bases and J gave up 6 bases, with 17 bases separating them. The CDR3 totals 13 residues.

This clonotype was recorded many times. The germline gene is not matched at one end of the junction; a read error may be the cause. The chain carries TRBV5-1 and TRBJ2-1; perhaps TRBD1 as D (6 bases). The CDR3 loop spans 14 amino acids. Per germline, CDR1 SGHRS and CDR2 YFSETQ. CDR3 in amino acids: CASSLGTGLNEQFF. CDR3 nucleotides: TGTGCCAGCAGCCTAGGTACAGGGCTAAATGAGCAGTTCTTC.

V usage is TRBV28 and J usage is TRBJ2-1; no reliable D call. This CDR3 has 18 residues. Germline V CDR1 and CDR2: MDHEN, SYDVKM. The V and J ends lost 3 bases and 3 bases respectively, with 21 bases between them. CDR3 nucleotide sequence: TGTGCCAGCAGTTTGACGATTGGCTTGGGCGTAAGCTACAATGAGCAGTTCTTC. As protein: CASSLTIGLGVSYNEQFF.

The genes are TRBV6-1 and TRBJ2-3; D remains unclear. V was clipped by 4 bases and J by 7 bases, with 12 bases between them. CDR3 length: 13 amino acids. Per germline, CDR1 MNHNS and CDR2 SASEGT. The CDR3, as DNA: TGTGCCAGCAGTGCTCCCTCAAGCCATACGCAGTATTTT. Its protein product is CASSAPSSHTQYF.

The table lists this clonotype with a few counts. The V and J genes are TRBV15 and TRBJ2-1; tentative D call: TRBD2 (6 bases). Germline CDR1 is LNHNV and CDR2 is YYDKDF (reference sequence). The V end was cut by 0 bases, the J end by 12 bases, with 12 bases between. The CDR3 covers 13 residues. The CDR3 region has the DNA TGTGCCACCAGCAGAGATCGCGGGGAAGGGCAGTTCTTC. This translates into CATSRDRGEGQFF.

V usage is TRBV7-9 and J usage is TRBJ2-1; 7 positions agree with TRBD1. This CDR3 has 16 amino acids. Germline-derived CDR1 and CDR2 are SEHNR and FQNEAQ (reference sequence). J lost 1 base, V lost 9 bases, and 12 bases had no gene match. CDR3 sequence reads: CASRPRGLGSYNEQFF. The CDR3 DNA reads as TGTGCCAGTAGACCGAGGGGGCTGGGATCCTACAATGAGCAGTTCTTC.

The chain carries TRBV5-1 and TRBJ2-3, with 14 bases fitting TRBD2. In germline, CDR1 is SGHRS, CDR2 YFSETQ. The V and J ends lost 7 bases and 5 bases, in that order; junction bases with no gene match: 3. The CDR3 consists of 14 residues. Here the CDR3 reads CASGLAGGRDTQYF. CDR3 DNA: TGCGCCAGCGGACTAGCGGGAGGTCGAGATACGCAGTATTTT.

The chain couples TRBV5-1 to TRBJ2-7; D uncertain. V lost 3 bases and J 2 bases, leaving 12 bases between the germline ends. CDR1 is SGHRS, CDR2 YFSETQ, per germline. The CDR3 is 14 residues long. CDR3 DNA: TGCGCCAGCAGCTGGACCGGCGGTCCCTACGAGCAGTACTTC. It translates to CASSWTGGPYEQYF.

This rearrangement joins TRBV27 to TRBJ2-2; D might be TRBD1 (6 bases). This CDR3 spans 12 amino acids. Per germline, CDR1 MNHEY and CDR2 SMNVEV (reference sequence). V lost 6 bases and J 7 bases, leaving 9 bases between the germline ends. CDR3 sequence: CASSQGRGELFF. The CDR3 DNA sequence: TGTGCCAGCAGCCAGGGGCGCGGGGAGCTGTTTTTT.

The rearrangement links TRBV6-1 to TRBJ2-7, with unresolved D. Trimming removed 5 bases at V and 7 bases at J, with 15 bases between. CDR3 length: 13 amino acids. Per the germline V gene, CDR1 is MNHNS and CDR2 is SASEGT. CDR3 in DNA: TGTGCCAGCAGTCGAATCGAAGACGGTGAGCAGTACTTC. This sequence encodes CASSRIEDGEQYF.

This clonotype was picked up a small number of times. This sequence joins TRBV20-1 and TRBJ1-2; D gene uncertain. CDR3 size: 14 residues. V dropped 4 bases and J dropped 4 bases, with 16 bases sitting between them. The germline V gene has CDR1 DFQATT and CDR2 SNEGSKA (reference sequence). CDR3 in amino acids: CSATDGRRSYGYTF. In nucleotides, the CDR3 is TGCAGTGCTACGGATGGGAGGCGTAGCTATGGCTACACCTTC.

The V and J genes are TRBV7-9 and TRBJ2-7; D is ambiguous. The V gene's germline CDR1 is SEHNR and CDR2 FQNEAQ (reference sequence). This CDR3 is built from 17 residues. V dropped 4 bases and J dropped 3 bases, with 22 bases sitting between them. For the CDR3, the DNA is TGTGCCAGCAGCTCAACGGACGCGCGTCCTAGGAACTACGAGCAGTACTTC. Translating it yields CASSSTDARPRNYEQYF.

This clonotype was observed at least ten times. V usage is TRBV20-1 and J usage is TRBJ2-3; no clear D gene. V was pared by 1 base and J by 7 bases, with 15 bases between. CDR1 DFQATT and CDR2 SNEGSKA come from the germline V gene (reference sequence). CDR3 length: 14 amino acids. This chain's CDR3 is CSARGRVLGYTQYF. The DNA for the CDR3 is TGCAGTGCTAGAGGAAGGGTACTCGGCTATACGCAGTATTTT.

This clonotype was counted only a few times. This sequence joins TRBV12-3 or TRBV12-4 and TRBJ2-5; D is possibly TRBD2 (6 bases). The ends were cut back, 6 bases at V and 4 bases at J, with 15 bases in the middle. The CDR3 runs 14 residues. The CDR3 DNA is TGTGCCAGCAGCCCGAGCGGAGGGGCAGAGACCCAGTACTTC. The encoded protein is CASSPSGGAETQYF.

The chain is built from TRBV12-3 or TRBV12-4 and TRBJ2-3; tentatively, D is TRBD1 or TRBD2 (5 bases each). Trimming took off 5 bases at V and 2 bases at J, with 11 bases between the two ends. This CDR3 is built from 14 residues. The CDR3 sequence: CASSHRGVTDTQYF. CDR3 DNA: TGTGCCAGCAGTCATAGGGGAGTCACAGATACGCAGTATTTT.

Ten or more counts support this clonotype. The V call is TRBV5-1, the J call TRBJ1-5; D is uncertain. The CDR3 sequence is 13 residues long. Looked up from germline, CDR1 is SGHRS and CDR2 is YFSETQ. The ends were cut back, 2 bases at V and 4 bases at J, with 7 bases in the middle. CDR3 loop: CASSLDKNQPQHF. Here the CDR3 DNA reads TGCGCCAGCAGCTTAGACAAGAATCAGCCCCAGCATTTT.

The chain combines TRBV27 with TRBJ2-1, with D possibly TRBD1 on 6 matching bases. V was trimmed by 6 bases and J by 0 bases, leaving 12 bases between them. This CDR3 region has 15 residues. CDR1 and CDR2 (germline): MNHEY, SMNVEV (reference sequence). The CDR3 reads CASRPTGFSYNEQFF. The CDR3, as DNA: TGTGCCAGCAGGCCCACAGGGTTCTCCTACAATGAGCAGTTCTTC.

This clonotype was observed a handful of times. The chain carries TRBV9 and TRBJ2-7; TRBD2 matches 8 bases. The junction had 11 bases not matched to a gene; V was cut back by 4 bases and J by 2 bases. There are 16 residues in the CDR3. Germline V gives CDR1 SGDLS, CDR2 YYNGEE. Here the CDR3 DNA reads TGTGCCAGCAGCAAGAGCGGAACTAGCGGCACCTACGAGCAGTACTTC. This encodes CASSKSGTSGTYEQYF.

In the case of this clonotype: Germline and junction disagree at one end, which may indicate a read error. The chain couples TRBV29-1 to TRBJ1-2, with TRBD1 as a possible D gene (5 bases). Germline loops: CDR1 SQVTM, CDR2 ANQGSEA. This CDR3 has 12 residues. This CDR3 reads CGVSGAHDGYTF. The CDR3 DNA follows: TGCGGCGTCTCCGGGGCCCATGATGGCTACACCTTC.

The chain is built from TRBV7-3 and TRBJ2-3, with a weak D call TRBD1 (6 bases). Looked up from germline, CDR1 is SGHTA and CDR2 is FQGTGA. Between the trimmed V and J ends, which lost 1 base and 8 bases, there was a span of 10 bases. This CDR3 has 13 amino acids. CDR3 sequence: CASSLIGRGTQYF. CDR3 coding DNA: TGTGCCAGCAGCTTAATTGGCAGGGGTACGCAGTATTTT.